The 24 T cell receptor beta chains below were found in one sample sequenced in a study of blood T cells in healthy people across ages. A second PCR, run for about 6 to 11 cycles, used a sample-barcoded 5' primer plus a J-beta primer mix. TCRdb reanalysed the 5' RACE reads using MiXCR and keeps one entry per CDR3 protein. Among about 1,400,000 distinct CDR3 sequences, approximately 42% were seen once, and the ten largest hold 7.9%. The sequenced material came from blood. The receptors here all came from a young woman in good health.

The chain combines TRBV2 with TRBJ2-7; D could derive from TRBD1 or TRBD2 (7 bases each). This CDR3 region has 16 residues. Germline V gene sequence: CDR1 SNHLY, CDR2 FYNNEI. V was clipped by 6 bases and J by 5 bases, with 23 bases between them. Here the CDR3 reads CASRGGAGGFFDEQYF. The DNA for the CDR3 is TGTGCCAGCAGAGGGGGGGCAGGGGGTTTCTTCGACGAGCAGTACTTC.

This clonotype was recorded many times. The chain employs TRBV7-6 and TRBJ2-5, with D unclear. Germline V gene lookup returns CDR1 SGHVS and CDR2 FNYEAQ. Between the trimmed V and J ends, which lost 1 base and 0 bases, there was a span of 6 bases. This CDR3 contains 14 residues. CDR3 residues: CASSLVGYQETQYF. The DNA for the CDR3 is TGTGCCAGCAGCTTAGTGGGCTACCAAGAGACCCAGTACTTC.

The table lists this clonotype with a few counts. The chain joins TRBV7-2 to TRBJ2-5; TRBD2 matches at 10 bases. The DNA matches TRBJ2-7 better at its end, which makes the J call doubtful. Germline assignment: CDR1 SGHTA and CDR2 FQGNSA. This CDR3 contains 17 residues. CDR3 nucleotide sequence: TGTGCCAGCAGCTCGCCAAGAAGCGGGGGGGCCAGATACGAGCAGTACTTC. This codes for CASSSPRSGGARYEQYF.

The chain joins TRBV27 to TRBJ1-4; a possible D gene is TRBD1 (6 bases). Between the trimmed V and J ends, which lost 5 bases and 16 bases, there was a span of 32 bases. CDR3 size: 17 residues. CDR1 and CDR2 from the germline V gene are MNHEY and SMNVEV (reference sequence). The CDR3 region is CASSHPSAGGPGDTQFF. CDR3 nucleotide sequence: TGTGCCAGCAGTCACCCCTCGGCGGGGGGGCCCGGAGATACGCAGTTTTTT. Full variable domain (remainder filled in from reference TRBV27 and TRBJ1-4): EAQVTQNPRYLITVTGKKLTVTCSQNMNHEYMSWYRQDPGLGLRQIYYSMNVEVTDKGDVPEGYKVSRKEKRNFPLILESPSPNQTSLYFCASSHPSAGGPGDTQFFGSGTQLSVL.

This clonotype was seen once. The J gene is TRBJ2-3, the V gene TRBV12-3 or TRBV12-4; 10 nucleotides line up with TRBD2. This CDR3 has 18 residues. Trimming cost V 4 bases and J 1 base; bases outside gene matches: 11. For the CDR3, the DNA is TGTGCCAGCAGTTCCCTTAGTCCGACTAGCGGGCGCACAGATACGCAGTATTTT. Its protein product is CASSSLSPTSGRTDTQYF.

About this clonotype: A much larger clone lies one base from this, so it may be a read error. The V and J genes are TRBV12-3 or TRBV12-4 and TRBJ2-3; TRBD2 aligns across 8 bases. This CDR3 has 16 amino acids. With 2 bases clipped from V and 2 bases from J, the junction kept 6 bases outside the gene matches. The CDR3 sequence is CASSLSTSVSTDTQYF. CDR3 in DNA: TGTGCCAGCAGTTTATCGACTAGCGTTTCCACAGATACGCAGTATTTT.

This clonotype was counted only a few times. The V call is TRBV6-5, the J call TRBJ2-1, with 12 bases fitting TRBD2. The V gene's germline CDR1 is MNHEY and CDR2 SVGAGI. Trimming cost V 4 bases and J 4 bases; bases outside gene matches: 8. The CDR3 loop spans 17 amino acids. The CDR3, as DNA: TGTGCCAGCAGTTTGACCGGGACTAGCGGGCTATACAATGAGCAGTTCTTC. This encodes CASSLTGTSGLYNEQFF.

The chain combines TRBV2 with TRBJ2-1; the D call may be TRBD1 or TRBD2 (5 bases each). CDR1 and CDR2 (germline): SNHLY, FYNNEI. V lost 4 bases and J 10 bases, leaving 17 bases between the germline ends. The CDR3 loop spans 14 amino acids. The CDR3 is CASSVERGAHEQFF. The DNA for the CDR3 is TGTGCCAGCAGTGTGGAGCGAGGGGCACACGAGCAGTTCTTC. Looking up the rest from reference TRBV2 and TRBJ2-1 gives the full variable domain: EPEVTQTPSHQVTQMGQEVILRCVPISNHLYFYWYRQILGQKVEFLVSFYNNEISEKSEIFDDQFSVERPDGSNFTLKIRSTKLEDSAMYFCASSVERGAHEQFFGPGTRLTVL.

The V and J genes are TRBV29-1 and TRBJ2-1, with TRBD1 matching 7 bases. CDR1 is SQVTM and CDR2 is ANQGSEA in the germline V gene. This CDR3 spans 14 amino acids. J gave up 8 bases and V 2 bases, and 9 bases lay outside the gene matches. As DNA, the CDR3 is TGCAGCGTTGAACGGGACGGACAGGCGGATGAGCAGTTCTTC. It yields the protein CSVERDGQADEQFF.

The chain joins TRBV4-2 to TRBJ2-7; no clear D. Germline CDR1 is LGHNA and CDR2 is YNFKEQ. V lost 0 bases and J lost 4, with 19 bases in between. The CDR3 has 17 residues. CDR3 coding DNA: TGTGCCAGCAGCCAAGATTGGCCCCTCGGTCTCGATTACGAGCAGTACTTC. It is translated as CASSQDWPLGLDYEQYF.

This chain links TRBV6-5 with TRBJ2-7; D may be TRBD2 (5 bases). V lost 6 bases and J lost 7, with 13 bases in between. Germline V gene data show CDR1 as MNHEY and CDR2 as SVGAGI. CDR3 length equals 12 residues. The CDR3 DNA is TGTGCCAGCAGCGACGGACTCAATGAGCAGTACTTC. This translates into CASSDGLNEQYF.

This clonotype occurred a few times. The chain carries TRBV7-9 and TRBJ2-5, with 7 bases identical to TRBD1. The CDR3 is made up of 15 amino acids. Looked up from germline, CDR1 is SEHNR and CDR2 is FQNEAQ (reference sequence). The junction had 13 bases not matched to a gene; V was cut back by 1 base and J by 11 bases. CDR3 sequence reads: CASSLEGGTNNEQYF. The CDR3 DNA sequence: TGTGCCAGCAGCTTAGAAGGGGGCACCAACAATGAGCAGTACTTC.

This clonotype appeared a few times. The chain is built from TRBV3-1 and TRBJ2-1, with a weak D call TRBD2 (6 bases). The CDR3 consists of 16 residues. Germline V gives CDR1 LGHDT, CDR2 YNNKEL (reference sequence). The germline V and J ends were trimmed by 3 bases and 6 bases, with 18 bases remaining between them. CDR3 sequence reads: CASSHSSRLATNEQFF. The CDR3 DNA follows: TGTGCCAGCAGCCATAGCTCGAGGCTAGCGACCAATGAGCAGTTCTTC.

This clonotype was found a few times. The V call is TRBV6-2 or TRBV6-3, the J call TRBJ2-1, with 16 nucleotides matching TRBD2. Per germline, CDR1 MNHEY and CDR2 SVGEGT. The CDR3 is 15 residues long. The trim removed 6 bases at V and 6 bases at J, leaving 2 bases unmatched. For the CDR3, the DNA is TGTGCCAGCAGGGGACTAGCGGGAGGGATCAATGAGCAGTTCTTC. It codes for CASRGLAGGINEQFF.

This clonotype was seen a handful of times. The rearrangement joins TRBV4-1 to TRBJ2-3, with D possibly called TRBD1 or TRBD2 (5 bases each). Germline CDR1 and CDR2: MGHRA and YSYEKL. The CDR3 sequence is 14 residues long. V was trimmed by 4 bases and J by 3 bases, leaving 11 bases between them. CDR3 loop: CASSLWGWTDTQYF. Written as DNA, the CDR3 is TGCGCCAGCAGCCTGTGGGGGTGGACAGATACGCAGTATTTT.

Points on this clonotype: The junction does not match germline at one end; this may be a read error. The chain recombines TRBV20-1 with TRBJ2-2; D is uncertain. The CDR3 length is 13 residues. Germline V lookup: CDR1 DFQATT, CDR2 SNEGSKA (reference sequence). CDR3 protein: CSPRTPNTGELFF. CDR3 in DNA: TGCAGTCCTAGGACCCCGAACACCGGGGAGCTGTTTTTT.

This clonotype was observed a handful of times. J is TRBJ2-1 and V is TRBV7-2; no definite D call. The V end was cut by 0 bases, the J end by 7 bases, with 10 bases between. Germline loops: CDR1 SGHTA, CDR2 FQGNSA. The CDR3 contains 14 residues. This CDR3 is CASSLALVGNEQFF. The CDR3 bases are TGTGCCAGCAGCTTAGCGCTGGTCGGGAATGAGCAGTTCTTC.

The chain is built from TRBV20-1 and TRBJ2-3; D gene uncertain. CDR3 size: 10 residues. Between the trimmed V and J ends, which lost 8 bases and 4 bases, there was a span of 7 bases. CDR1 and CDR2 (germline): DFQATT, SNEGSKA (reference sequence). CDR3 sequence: CSPRADTQYF. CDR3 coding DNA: TGCAGTCCCCGGGCAGATACGCAGTATTTT.

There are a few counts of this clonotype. In DNA form, the CDR3 reads TGTGCCAGCAGCGTAGACGGGGCCCAGTACAATGAGCAGTTCTTC. The encoded protein is CASSVDGAQYNEQFF. The gene calls are TRBV9 and TRBJ2-1, with D possibly called TRBD1 or TRBD2 (5 bases each). The CDR3 covers 15 residues. The V gene's germline CDR1 is SGDLS and CDR2 YYNGEE. The V gene lost 0 bases and the J gene lost 4 bases, with 11 bases spanning the gap.

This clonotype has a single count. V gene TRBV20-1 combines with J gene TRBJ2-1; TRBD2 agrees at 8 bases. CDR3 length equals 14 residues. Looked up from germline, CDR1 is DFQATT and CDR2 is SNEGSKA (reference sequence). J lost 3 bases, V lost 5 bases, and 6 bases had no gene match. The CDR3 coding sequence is TGCAGTGCTGGGGGTAGCGGGATCTACAATGAGCAGTTCTTC. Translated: CSAGGSGIYNEQFF.

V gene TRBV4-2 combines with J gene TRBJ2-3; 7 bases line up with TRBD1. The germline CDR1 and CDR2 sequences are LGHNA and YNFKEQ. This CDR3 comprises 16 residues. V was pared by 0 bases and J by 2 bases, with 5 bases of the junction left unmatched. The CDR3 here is CASSQDFTGVTDTQYF. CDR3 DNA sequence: TGTGCCAGCAGCCAAGATTTCACAGGGGTCACAGATACGCAGTATTTT.

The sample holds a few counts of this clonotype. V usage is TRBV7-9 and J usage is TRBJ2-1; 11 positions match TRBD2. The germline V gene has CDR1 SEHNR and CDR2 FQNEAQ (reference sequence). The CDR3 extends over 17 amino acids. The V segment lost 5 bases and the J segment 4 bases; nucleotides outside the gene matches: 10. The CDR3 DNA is TGTGCCAGCAGCGTCGGGACTAGCGGCAAGATTTACAATGAGCAGTTCTTC. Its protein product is CASSVGTSGKIYNEQFF.

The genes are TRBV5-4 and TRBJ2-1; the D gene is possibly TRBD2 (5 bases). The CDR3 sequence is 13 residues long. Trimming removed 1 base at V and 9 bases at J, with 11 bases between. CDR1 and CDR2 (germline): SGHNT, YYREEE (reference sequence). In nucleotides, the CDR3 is TGTGCCAGCAGCTTGTTTTTCGCGGGTGAGCAGTTCTTC. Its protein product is CASSLFFAGEQFF.

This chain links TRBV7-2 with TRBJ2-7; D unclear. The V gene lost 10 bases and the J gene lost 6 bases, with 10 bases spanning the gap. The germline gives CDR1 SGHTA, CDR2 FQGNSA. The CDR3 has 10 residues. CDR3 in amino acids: CATGVREQYF. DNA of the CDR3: TGTGCCACAGGAGTCCGCGAGCAGTACTTC.